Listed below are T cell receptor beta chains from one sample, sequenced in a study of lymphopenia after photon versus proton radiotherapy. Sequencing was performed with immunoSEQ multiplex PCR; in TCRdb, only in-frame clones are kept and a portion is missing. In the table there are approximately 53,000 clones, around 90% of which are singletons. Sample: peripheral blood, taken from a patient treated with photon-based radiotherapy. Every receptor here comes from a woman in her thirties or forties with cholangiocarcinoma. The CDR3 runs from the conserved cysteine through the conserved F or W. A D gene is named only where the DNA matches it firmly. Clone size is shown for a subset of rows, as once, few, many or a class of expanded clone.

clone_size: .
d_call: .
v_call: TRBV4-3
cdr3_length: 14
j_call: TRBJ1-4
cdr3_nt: TGCGCCAGCAGGCGGGGCAGAAGGAATGAAAAACTGTTTTTT
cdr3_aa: CASRRGRRNEKLFF

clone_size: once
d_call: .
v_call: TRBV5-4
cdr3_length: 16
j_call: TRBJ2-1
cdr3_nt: TGTGCCAGCAGCTTGGGGGCTCTTGGAGGAGAGAATGAGCAGTTCTTC
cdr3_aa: CASSLGALGGENEQFF

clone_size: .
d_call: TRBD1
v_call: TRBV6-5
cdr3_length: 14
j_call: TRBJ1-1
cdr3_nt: TGTGCCAGCAGCAACAGGGGGAGGATCACTGAAGCTTTCTTT
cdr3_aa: CASSNRGRITEAFF

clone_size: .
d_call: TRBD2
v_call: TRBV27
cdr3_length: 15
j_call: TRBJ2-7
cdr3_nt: TGTGCCAGCAGTTTTGGGCTAGCGGGAAACTTCGAGCAGTACTTC
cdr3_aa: CASSFGLAGNFEQYF

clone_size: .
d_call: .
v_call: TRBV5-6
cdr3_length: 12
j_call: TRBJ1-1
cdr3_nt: TGTGCCAGCAGCTTGGTCTACTCTGAAGCTTTCTTT
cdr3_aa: CASSLVYSEAFF

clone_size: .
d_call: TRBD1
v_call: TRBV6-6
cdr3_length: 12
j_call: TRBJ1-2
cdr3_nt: TGTGCCAGCCTTGGGACAGAACGAAACTACACCTTC
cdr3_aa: CASLGTERNYTF

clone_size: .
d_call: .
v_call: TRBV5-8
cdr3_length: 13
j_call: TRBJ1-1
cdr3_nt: TGTGCCAGCAGCTTGGGCCCGAACACTGAAGCTTTCTTT
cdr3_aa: CASSLGPNTEAFF

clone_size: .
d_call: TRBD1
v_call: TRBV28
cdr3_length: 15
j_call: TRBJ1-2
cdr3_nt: TGTGCCAGCAGTCCTAGGGGGCGCGGTAACTATGGCTACACCTTC
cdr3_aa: CASSPRGRGNYGYTF

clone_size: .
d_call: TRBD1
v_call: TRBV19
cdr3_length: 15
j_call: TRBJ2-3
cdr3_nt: TGTGCCAGTAGTATTCGACAGGGGATCACAGATACGCAGTATTTT
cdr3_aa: CASSIRQGITDTQYF

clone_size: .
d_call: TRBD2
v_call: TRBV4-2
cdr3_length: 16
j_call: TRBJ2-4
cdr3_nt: TGTGCCAGCAGCCAAGATCGGATAGCGGGAGGAAACATTCAGTACTTC
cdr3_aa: CASSQDRIAGGNIQYF

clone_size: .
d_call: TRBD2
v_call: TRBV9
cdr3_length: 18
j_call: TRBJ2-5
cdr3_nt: TGTGCCAGCAGCACCGCGGGAGTAGCGGGGGGGTACCAAGAGACCCAGTACTTC
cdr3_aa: CASSTAGVAGGYQETQYF

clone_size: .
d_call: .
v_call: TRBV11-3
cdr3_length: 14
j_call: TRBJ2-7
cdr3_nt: TGTGCCAGCAGCTTAGATCAGACGTCCTACGAGCAGTACTTC
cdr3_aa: CASSLDQTSYEQYF

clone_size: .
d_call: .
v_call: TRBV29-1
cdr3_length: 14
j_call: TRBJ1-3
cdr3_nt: TGCAGCGTTGCATTGGGCCAAGTTGGAAACACCATATATTTT
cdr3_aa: CSVALGQVGNTIYF

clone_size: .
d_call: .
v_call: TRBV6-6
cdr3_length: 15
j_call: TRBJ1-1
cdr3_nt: TGTGCCAGCAGTACCAAGATGAGGGGCTACACTGAAGCTTTCTTT
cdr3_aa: CASSTKMRGYTEAFF

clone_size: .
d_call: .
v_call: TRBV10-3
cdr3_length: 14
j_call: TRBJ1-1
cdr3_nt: TGTGCCATCAGGGATCCAGGGAGGGGCACTGAAGCTTTCTTT
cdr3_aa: CAIRDPGRGTEAFF

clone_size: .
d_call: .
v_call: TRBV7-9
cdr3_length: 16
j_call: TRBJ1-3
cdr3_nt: TGTGCCAGCAGCTCGCGGGATATATCCTCTGGAAACACCATATATTTT
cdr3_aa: CASSSRDISSGNTIYF

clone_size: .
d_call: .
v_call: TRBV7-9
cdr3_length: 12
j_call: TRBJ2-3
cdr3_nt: TGTGCCAGCAGCTTATTTCAAGATACGCAGTATTTT
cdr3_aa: CASSLFQDTQYF

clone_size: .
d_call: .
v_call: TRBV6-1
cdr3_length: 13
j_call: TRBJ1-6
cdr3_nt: TGTGCCGGCCGGGACAAGGGCGTGTCACCCCTCCACTTT
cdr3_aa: CAGRDKGVSPLHF

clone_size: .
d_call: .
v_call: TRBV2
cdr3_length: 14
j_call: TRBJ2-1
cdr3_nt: TGTGCCAGCATCTTTTCGGGAAGAAACAATGAGCAGTTCTTC
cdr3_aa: CASIFSGRNNEQFF

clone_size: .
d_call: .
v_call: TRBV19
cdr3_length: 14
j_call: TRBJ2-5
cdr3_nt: TGTGCCAGTAGTATTGAGACAAGAGGAGAGACCCAGTACTTC
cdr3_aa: CASSIETRGETQYF

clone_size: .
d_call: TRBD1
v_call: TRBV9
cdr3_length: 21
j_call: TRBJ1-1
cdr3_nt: TGTGCCAGCAGCCATAATGCGGGGACAGGGAATAACTCCCGGCGGAACACTGAAGCTTTCTTT
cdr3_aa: CASSHNAGTGNNSRRNTEAFF

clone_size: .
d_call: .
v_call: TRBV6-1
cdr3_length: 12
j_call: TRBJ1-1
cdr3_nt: TGTGCCAGCCCGGACAGATACACTGAAGCTTTCTTT
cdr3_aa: CASPDRYTEAFF

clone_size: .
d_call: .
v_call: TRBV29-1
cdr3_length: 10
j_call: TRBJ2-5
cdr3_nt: TGCAGCGTTGTGAGGGAGACCCAGTACTTC
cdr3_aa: CSVVRETQYF

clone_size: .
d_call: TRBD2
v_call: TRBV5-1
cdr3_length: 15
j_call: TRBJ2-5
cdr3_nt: TGCGCCAGCAGCTGGGGGGGACTAGCCCCAGAGACCCAGTACTTC
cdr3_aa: CASSWGGLAPETQYF

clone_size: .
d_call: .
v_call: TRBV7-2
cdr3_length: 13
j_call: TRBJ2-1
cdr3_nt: TGTGCCAGCAGCTTAGGGTTTCAGAAGAGAAGGTTCTTC
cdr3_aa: CASSLGFQKRRFF

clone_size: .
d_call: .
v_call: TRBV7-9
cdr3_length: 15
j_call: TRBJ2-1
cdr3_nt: TGTGCCAGCAGCTTATGGACTATTACTTACAATGAGCAGTTCTTC
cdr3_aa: CASSLWTITYNEQFF

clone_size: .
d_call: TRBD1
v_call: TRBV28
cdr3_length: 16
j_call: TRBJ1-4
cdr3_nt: TGTGCCAGCATCATCCGGGACAGGGGCCCCAATGAAAAACTGTTTTTT
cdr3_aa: CASIIRDRGPNEKLFF

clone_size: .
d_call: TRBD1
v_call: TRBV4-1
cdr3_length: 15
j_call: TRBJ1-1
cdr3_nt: TGCGCCAGCAGCCCCCTGGACAGGGAGGGCACTGAAGCTTTCTTT
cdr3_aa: CASSPLDREGTEAFF

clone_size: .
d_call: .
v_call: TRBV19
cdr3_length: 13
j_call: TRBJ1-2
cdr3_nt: TGTGCCAGTAGTACAGACAGGCTCTATGGCTACACCTTC
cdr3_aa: CASSTDRLYGYTF

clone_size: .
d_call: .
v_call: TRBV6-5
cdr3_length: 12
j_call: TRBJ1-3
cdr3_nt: TGTGCCAGCGGTATCTCTGGAAACACCATATATTTT
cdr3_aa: CASGISGNTIYF

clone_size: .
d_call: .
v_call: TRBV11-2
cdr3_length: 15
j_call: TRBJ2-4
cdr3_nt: TGTGCCAGCAGCAGACTAGTGGCCCCCAAAAACATTCAGTACTTC
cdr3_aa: CASSRLVAPKNIQYF

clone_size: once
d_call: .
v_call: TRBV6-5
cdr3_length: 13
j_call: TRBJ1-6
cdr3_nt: TGTGCCAGCAGTTACGGCCATAATTCACCCCTCCACTTT
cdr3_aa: CASSYGHNSPLHF

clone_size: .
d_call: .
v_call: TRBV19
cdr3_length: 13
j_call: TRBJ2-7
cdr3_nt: TGTGCCAGTAGTCCAGGGTTCTCCTACGAGCAGTACTTC
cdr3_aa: CASSPGFSYEQYF

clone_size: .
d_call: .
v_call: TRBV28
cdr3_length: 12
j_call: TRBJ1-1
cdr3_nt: TGTGCCAGCTGCGGGCCGAACACTGAAGCTTTCTTT
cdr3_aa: CASCGPNTEAFF

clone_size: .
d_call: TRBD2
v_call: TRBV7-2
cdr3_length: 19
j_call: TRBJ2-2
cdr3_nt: TGTGCCAGCAGCTCCCCTAACACTCCCGGGACTAGAGTCTCCGGGGAGCTGTTTTTT
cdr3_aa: CASSSPNTPGTRVSGELFF

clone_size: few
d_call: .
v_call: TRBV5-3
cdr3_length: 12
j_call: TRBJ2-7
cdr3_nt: TGTGCCAGAAGCTTGTCGCCGCACGAGCAGTACTTC
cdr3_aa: CARSLSPHEQYF

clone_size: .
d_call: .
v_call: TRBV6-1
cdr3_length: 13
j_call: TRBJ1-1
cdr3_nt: TGTGCCAGCAGTGTGGCATTTAACACTGAAGCTTTCTTT
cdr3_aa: CASSVAFNTEAFF

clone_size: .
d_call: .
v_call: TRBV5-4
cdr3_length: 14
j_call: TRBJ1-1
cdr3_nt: TGTGCCAGCAGCTTGGGAAGGGGCCAGACTGAAGCTTTCTTT
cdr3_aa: CASSLGRGQTEAFF

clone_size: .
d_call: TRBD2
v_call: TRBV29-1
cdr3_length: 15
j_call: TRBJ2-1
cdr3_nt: TGCAGCGTTACCAAGGGACTAGCGGGAGGGGATGAGCAGTTCTTC
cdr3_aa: CSVTKGLAGGDEQFF

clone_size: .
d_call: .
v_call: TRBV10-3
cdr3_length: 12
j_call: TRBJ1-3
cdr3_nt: TGTGCCATCGGCGGCGCTGGAAACACCATATATTTT
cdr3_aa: CAIGGAGNTIYF

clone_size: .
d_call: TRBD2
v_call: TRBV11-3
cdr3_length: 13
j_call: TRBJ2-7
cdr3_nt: TGTGCCAGCAGCTTACGGGGGGGCTACGAGCAGTACTTC
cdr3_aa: CASSLRGGYEQYF

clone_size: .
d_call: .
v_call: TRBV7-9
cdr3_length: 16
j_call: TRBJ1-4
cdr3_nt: TGTGCCAGCAGCTTAGCCGCCGCAGGGGCTAATGAAAAACTGTTTTTT
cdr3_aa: CASSLAAAGANEKLFF